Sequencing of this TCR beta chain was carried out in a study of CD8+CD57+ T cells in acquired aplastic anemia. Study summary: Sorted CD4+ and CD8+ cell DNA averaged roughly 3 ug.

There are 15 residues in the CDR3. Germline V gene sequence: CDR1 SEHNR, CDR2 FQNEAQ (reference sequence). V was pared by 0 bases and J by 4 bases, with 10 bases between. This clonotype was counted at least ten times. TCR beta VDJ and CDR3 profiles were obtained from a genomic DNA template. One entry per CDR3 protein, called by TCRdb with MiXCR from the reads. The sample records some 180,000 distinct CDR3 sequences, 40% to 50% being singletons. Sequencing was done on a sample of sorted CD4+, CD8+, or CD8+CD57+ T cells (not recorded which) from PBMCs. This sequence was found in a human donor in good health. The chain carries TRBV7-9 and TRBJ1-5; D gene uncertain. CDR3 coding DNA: TGTGCCAGCAGCTTAGCCGGCAGCCAGAATCAGCCCCAGCATTTT. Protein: CASSLAGSQNQPQHF. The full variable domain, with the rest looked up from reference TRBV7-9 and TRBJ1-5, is DTGVSQNPRHKITKRGQNVTFRCDPISEHNRLYWYRQTLGQGPEFLTYFQNEAQLEKSRLLSDRFSAERPKGSFSTLEIQRTEQGDSAMYLCASSLAGSQNQPQHFGDGTRLSIL.